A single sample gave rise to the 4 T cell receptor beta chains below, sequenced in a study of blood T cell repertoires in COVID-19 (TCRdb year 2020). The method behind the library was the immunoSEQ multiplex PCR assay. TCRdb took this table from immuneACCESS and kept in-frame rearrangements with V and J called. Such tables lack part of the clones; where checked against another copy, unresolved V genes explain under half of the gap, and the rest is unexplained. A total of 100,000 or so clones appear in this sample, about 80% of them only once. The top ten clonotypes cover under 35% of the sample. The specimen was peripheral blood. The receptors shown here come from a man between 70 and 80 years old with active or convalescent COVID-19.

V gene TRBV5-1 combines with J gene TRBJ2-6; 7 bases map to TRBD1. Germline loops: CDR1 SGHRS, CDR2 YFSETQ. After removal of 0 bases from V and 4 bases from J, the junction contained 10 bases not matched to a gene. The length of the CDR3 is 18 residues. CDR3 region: CASSLAPRGIGGANVLTF. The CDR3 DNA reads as TGCGCCAGCAGCTTGGCTCCCAGGGGGATTGGAGGGGCCAACGTCCTGACTTTC.

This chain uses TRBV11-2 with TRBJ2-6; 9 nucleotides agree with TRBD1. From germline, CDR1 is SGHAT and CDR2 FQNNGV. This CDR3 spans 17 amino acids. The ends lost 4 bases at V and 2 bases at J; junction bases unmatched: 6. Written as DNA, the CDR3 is TGTGCCAGCAGCTCCTACCGGGACAGGGCTGGGGCCAACGTCCTGACTTTC. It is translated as CASSSYRDRAGANVLTF. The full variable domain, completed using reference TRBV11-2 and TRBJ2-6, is EAGVAQSPRYKIIEKRQSVAFWCNPISGHATLYWYQQILGQGPKLLIQFQNNGVVDDSQLPKDRFSAERLKGVDSTLKIQPAKLEDSAVYLCASSSYRDRAGANVLTFGAGSRLTVL.

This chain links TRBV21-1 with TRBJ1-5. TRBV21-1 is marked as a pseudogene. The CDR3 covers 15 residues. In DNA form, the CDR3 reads TGTGCCAGCAGCAAAAGGAGAGACGCTGACCCGCCCCAGCATTTT. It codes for CASSKRRDADPPQHF.

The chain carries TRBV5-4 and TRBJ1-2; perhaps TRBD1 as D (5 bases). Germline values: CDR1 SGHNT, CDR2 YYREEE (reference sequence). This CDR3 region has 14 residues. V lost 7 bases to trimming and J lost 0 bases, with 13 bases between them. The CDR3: CASREAGTNYGYTF. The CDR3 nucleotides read TGTGCCAGCCGAGAGGCAGGGACTAACTATGGCTACACCTTC.